Reported below is one T cell receptor (beta chain). Its antigen is unidentified. These data come from a study of graft-versus-host responses after intestinal transplantation. Study overall: Grafts that recipients had were multivisceral, liver-intestinal, or isolated intestinal transplants. Each patient got anti-thymocyte globulin induction, then tacrolimus and steroids for about 3 years.

Sequencing used immunoSEQ multiplex PCR; TCRdb keeps in-frame clones, though not all of them. The table records fewer than 85,000 clones, approximately 80% of them present only once. Study-wide findings and caveats: Levels of circulating GvH clones at their peak were associated with early post-transplant HvG declines. Recipient marrow showed GvH clones, some seen first in ileum or blood.

With V trimmed by 3 bases and J by 0 bases, 12 bases remained unmatched. Per the germline V gene, CDR1 is SGHRS and CDR2 is YFSETQ. The CDR3 sequence is 19 residues long. The TCR was taken from a human donor who was the organ donor for an intestinal transplant. The chain is built from TRBV5-1 and TRBJ1-2; 12 nucleotides align to TRBD1. The sequencing used unstimulated CD4+ T cells sorted from spleen or lymph node cells, collected before transplant. The CDR3 bases are TGCGCCAGCAGCTCCCCGAACACCGGGACAGGGGGCACTAACTATGGCTACACCTTC. This encodes CASSSPNTGTGGTNYGYTF.